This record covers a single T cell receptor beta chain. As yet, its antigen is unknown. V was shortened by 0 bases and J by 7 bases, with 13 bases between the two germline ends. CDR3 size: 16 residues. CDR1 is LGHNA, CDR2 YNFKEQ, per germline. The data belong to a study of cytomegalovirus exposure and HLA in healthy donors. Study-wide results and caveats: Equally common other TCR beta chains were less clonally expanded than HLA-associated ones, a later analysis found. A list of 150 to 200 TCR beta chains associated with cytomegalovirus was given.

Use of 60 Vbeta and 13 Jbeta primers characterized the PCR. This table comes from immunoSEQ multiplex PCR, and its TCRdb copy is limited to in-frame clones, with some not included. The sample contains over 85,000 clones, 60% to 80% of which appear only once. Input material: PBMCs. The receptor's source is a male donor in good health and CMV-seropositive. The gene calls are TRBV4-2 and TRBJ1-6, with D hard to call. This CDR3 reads CASSQDPAGLNSPLHF. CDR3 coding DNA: TGTGCCAGCAGCCAAGACCCTGCAGGCCTGAATTCACCCCTCCACTTT.